Sequencing of this TCR beta chain was carried out in a study of blood T cell repertoires in COVID-19. Study at large: Some COVID-19 samples were acute and others convalescent; all came from the United States, Italy and Spain. PBMCs, B-cell-depleted T cells, or T cells provided the cDNA or gDNA that made up the material.

Original data processing: Amplification of reference gene primers provided the estimated nucleated cell counts. Assay used: immunoSEQ multiplex PCR; TCRdb lists only in-frame clones, some missing. The D gene and trimming were derived from the DNA, and the V and J assignments and clone size from that table. The table records hundreds of thousands of clones, approximately 90% of them present only once. Germline V CDR1 and CDR2: SGHRS, YFSETQ. This CDR3 spans 17 amino acids. V was clipped by 2 bases and J by 10 bases, with 27 bases between them. The sequenced sample consisted of peripheral blood. The receptor comes from a woman between 25 and 40 years old with active or convalescent COVID-19. This chain links TRBV5-1 with TRBJ1-1, with D perhaps matching TRBD1 (5 bases). The CDR3 coding sequence is TGCGCCAGCAGCTTAGACAGATCCGATTCCCCCCTCGCCTTAGCTTTCTTT. This translates into CASSLDRSDSPLALAFF. Drawing the rest from reference TRBV5-1 and TRBJ1-1, the complete variable domain is KAGVTQTPRYLIKTRGQQVTLSCSPISGHRSVSWYQQTPGQGLQFLFEYFSETQRNKGNFPGRFSGRQFSNSRSEMNVSTLELGDSALYLCASSLDRSDSPLALAFFGQGTRLTVV.